A single sample is the source of the 23 T cell receptor beta chains below, sequenced in a study of T cells expressing NK-cell markers. Each CDR3 protein gets one entry in TCRdb, which reprocessed the 5' RACE reads and gives no DNA. The table counts hundreds of thousands of distinct CDR3 sequences; 4% to 5% lies in the top ten. Sample: blood T cells: a sorted CD56 or NKG2C T cell subset, CD4+ or CD8+ T cells, or bulk PBMC T cells (not recorded which). These TCRs come from a woman aged 18 to 75 in good health.

The chain joins TRBV20-1 to TRBJ2-7; the TCRdb D gene call, TRBD2, has no DNA to confirm it. Germline loops: CDR1 DFQATT, CDR2 SNEGSKA (reference sequence). The CDR3 sequence is 15 residues long. The CDR3 region is CSAQDAAGLSYEQYF.

The V call is TRBV5-8, the J call TRBJ2-3; no DNA is available, so the TRBD1 call from TCRdb remains unchecked. The CDR3 covers 17 residues. The germline V gene has CDR1 SGHTS and CDR2 YDEGEE. The CDR3 loop reads CASSLGQGAVGTDTQYF.

This chain connects TRBV7-2 to TRBJ2-1; lacking DNA, the TRBD1 call made by TCRdb goes unchecked. CDR3 size: 16 residues. Germline values: CDR1 SGHTA, CDR2 FQGNSA. CDR3 residues: CASSLAPGGAYNEQFF.

The chain combines TRBV7-8 with TRBJ2-5; TCRdb reports TRBD1, a call that lacks DNA to check it against. Germline loops: CDR1 SGHVS, CDR2 FQNEAQ. The CDR3 spans 14 residues. CDR3 residues: CASNLGQGGETQYF.

The V call is TRBV20-1, the J call TRBJ1-1; TCRdb names TRBD1, which stays unverified in the absence of DNA. The CDR3 loop spans 13 amino acids. Per germline, CDR1 DFQATT and CDR2 SNEGSKA (reference sequence). The CDR3 region is CSARQGANTEAFF.

The chain is built from TRBV4-3 and TRBJ1-2; TCRdb lists TRBD1, though no DNA is available to test this call. The CDR3 is 13 amino acids. CDR1 and CDR2 (germline): LGHNA, YSLEER. CDR3 region: CASSPLGGQGYTF.

This chain uses TRBV20-1 with TRBJ1-2. This CDR3 contains 15 residues. CDR1 is DFQATT and CDR2 is SNEGSKA in the germline V gene (reference sequence). CDR3 sequence: CSARDKGLPNYGYTF.

V and J are TRBV9 and TRBJ2-5; TCRdb's D call of TRBD1 is untestable without DNA. The V gene's germline CDR1 is SGDLS and CDR2 YYNGEE. CDR3 length equals 14 residues. CDR3 loop: CASSPWALTETQYF. The full variable domain, with the rest looked up from reference TRBV9 and TRBJ2-5, is DSGVTQTPKHLITATGQRVTLRCSPRSGDLSVYWYQQSLDQGLQFLIQYYNGEERAKGNILERFSAQQFPDLHSELNLSSLELGDSALYFCASSPWALTETQYFGPGTRLLVL.

The chain uses TRBV7-2 and TRBJ1-2; TCRdb outputs TRBD1, but without DNA this stays unchecked. The CDR3 totals 12 residues. The V gene's germline CDR1 is SGHTA and CDR2 FQGNSA. The CDR3 sequence is CASSPNRDGYTF.

The chain combines TRBV24-1 with TRBJ2-5; TCRdb reports TRBD1, a call that lacks DNA to check it against. CDR1 and CDR2 (germline): KGHDR, SFDVKD. The CDR3 consists of 12 residues. This chain's CDR3 is CASCHRVGTQYF.

The chain uses TRBV28 and TRBJ1-5; TCRdb lists TRBD1, though no DNA is available to test this call. This CDR3 spans 16 amino acids. Germline CDR1 MDHEN, CDR2 SYDVKM. The CDR3 region is CASSYLTGGGGQPQHF.

The CDR3 sequence: CASSVVRTLRDTEAFF. The V call is TRBV9, the J call TRBJ1-1. The CDR3 consists of 16 residues. Germline V CDR1 and CDR2: SGDLS, YYNGEE.

The chain joins TRBV20-1 to TRBJ1-4; TCRdb's assignment of TRBD1 cannot be checked, as there is no DNA. The CDR3 sequence is 12 residues long. From germline, CDR1 is DFQATT and CDR2 SNEGSKA (reference sequence). CDR3 residues: CSAGDRGERLFF.

This sequence joins TRBV7-2 and TRBJ2-3; TCRdb reports TRBD1, a call that lacks DNA to check it against. The CDR3 spans 15 residues. Germline CDR1 SGHTA, CDR2 FQGNSA. CDR3 sequence reads: CASSYNRGMTDTQYF.

The chain employs TRBV3-1 and TRBJ2-3; the D gene TCRdb calls, TRBD2, cannot be checked with no DNA. The CDR3 is 15 amino acids. Germline CDR1 is LGHDT and CDR2 is YNNKEL (reference sequence). Here the CDR3 reads CASSLMWGGTDTQYF.

This chain connects TRBV20-1 to TRBJ2-3; TCRdb reports TRBD1, a call that lacks DNA to check it against. The CDR3 is 15 residues long. CDR1 and CDR2 (germline): DFQATT, SNEGSKA (reference sequence). CDR3 in amino acids: CSAPLPGASTDTQYF.

J is TRBJ2-3 and V is TRBV11-2; there is no DNA to check the TCRdb D call of TRBD1. Germline CDR1 is SGHAT and CDR2 is FQNNGV. CDR3 size: 16 residues. The CDR3 sequence is CASSLRTVGITDTQYF.

V is TRBV11-2 and J is TRBJ2-2. CDR1 and CDR2 from the germline V gene are SGHAT and FQNNGV. The CDR3 length is 15 residues. The CDR3 loop reads CASSLQALNTGELFF.

This chain links TRBV20-1 with TRBJ1-2. This CDR3 contains 13 residues. Germline CDR1 reads DFQATT; CDR2 reads SNEGSKA (reference sequence). CDR3 region: CSASSGLNYGYTF.

V gene TRBV4-3 combines with J gene TRBJ1-2. CDR3 length: 14 residues. Looked up from germline, CDR1 is LGHNA and CDR2 is YSLEER. The CDR3 spells CASSQGTGGYGYTF.

This rearrangement joins TRBV7-3 to TRBJ2-1; the D call from TCRdb, TRBD1, cannot be confirmed without DNA. Germline CDR1 is SGHTA and CDR2 is FQGTGA. The CDR3 consists of 15 residues. Here the CDR3 reads CASSQFGTGDNEQFF.

The CDR3 region is CASSSWTGPAEAFF. J is TRBJ1-1 and V is TRBV12-3 or TRBV12-4; TCRdb calls TRBD1, which cannot be checked without DNA. This CDR3 is 14 amino acids long.

The chain employs TRBV11-2 and TRBJ1-3. The CDR3 contains 17 residues. Germline V gene sequence: CDR1 SGHAT, CDR2 FQNNGV. The CDR3 sequence is CASSLEGGGIAGNTIYF.